This entry describes one T cell receptor (beta chain). The specificity of this receptor is unknown. No qualities accompany the bases; no much larger clone lies one base away. In the paper's terms, the time point label means: persistent/refractory GD, antithyroid drugs over 5 years with positive TRAb. RNA was extracted from PBMCs in TRIzol for both TCR sequencing and RNA sequencing. Graves' disease was diagnosed according to American Thyroid Association guidelines. Recruitment of patients was carried out at an endocrinology department in Xi'an, China. From each patient, approximately 9 milliliters of peripheral blood was collected into an EDTA anticoagulant tube. Ficoll Paque Plus density gradient separation was used to isolate PBMCs, and no additional T cell sorting was done. An Agilent 2100 Bioanalyzer and agarose gel were used to check RNA quality, while a NanoDrop 2000 measured RNA concentration.

The data originate from a study of regulatory T cells in long-lasting Graves disease (dated by TCRdb to the early 2020s). With regard to the full study: To count as having persistent Graves' disease, a patient had to have received antithyroid drug treatment for over 5 years with TSH receptor autoantibodies remaining persistently positive. Patients with persistent Graves' disease were compared with patients with newly diagnosed Graves' disease using TCR sequencing and RNA sequencing of peripheral blood. The study was registered as a clinical trial and conducted in China. A total of 33 samples underwent TCR sequencing, from 13 patients with persistent Graves' disease and some 20 patients with newly diagnosed Graves' disease. Antithyroid drugs had been taken for approximately ten years on average by persistent Graves' disease patients in the clinical cohort. The research as a whole found: Sequencing and analysis were limited to the TCR beta chain. Preferential use of TRBV28, TRBJ1-2 and TRBJ2-5 was observed in persistent disease, whereas TRBV20-1 and TRBJ2-1 were favored in newly diagnosed disease. Lower TCR Shannon entropy and fewer highly expanded clones were observed in persistent Graves' disease patients than in newly diagnosed patients, which suggested clonal expansion. The study examined only peripheral blood because the primary lesion, thyroid tissue, could not be accessed. Patients with persistent disease shared more public clonotypes (roughly 2,900) than newly diagnosed patients did (approximately 1,000). The authors acknowledged the small sample size as a limitation that may reduce accuracy.

CDR1 and CDR2, looked up from the germline V gene (reference sequence), are GTSNPN and SVGIG. From its cysteine to its phenylalanine, the CDR3 spans 13 amino acids. Solely the CDR3 DNA is kept, with 39 bases framed from the first base. V gives up 5 bases and J gives up 6 bases, and the segment between their germline ends measures 14 bases. The method behind the library was multiplex PCR. Sequencing relied on an Illumina HiSeq 4000. iRepertoire HTBI primers and Arm-PCR amplification of CDR3 regions were used to construct TCR beta libraries. Before sequencing, the PCR products underwent gel purification. The study's processing was this. Gene usage analysis of CDR3 amino acid clonotypes relied on the roughly 58 TRBV and 14 TRBJ segments identified across samples. COPE and FqMerger were used to merge the filtered high-quality paired reads into contigs. Contigs were aligned with BLAST to IMGT TRBV, TRBD and TRBJ reference genes, and CDR3 was defined per IMGT. Clonotypes above 0.1% frequency were classified as highly expanded clones. Shannon entropy served as the measure of repertoire diversity, while the Gini coefficient captured V-J evenness. Public clonotypes were defined as clonotypes shared by more than one individual. TCRdb reran the public reads through fastp at Q25 and MiXCR, keeping productive beta chains. Every entry covers one CDR3 protein and lists the most common genes and DNA from its rows. These V and J calls originate from TCRdb's pipeline instead of the authors' own analysis. The sample table records 400,000 or so distinct CDR3 sequences; about a fifth of these occur just once. The top ten hold 20% of the sample.

This chain is built from TRBV30 and TRBJ2-1, with the D gene not clear enough to name. This clonotype was obtained from a female donor with Graves disease. The sample here was peripheral blood mononuclear cells (PBMCs), taken when the disease was refractory, from a patient treated with antithyroid drugs. The nucleotide sequence is given as TGTGCCTGGGTCCCTACCTCGGGCAATGAGCAGTTCTTC. Its protein product is CAWVPTSGNEQFF. Full variable domain (CDR3 extended with the reference TRBV30 and TRBJ2-1 proteins): SQTIHQWPATLVQPVGSPLSLECTVEGTSNPNLYWYRQAAGRGLQLLFYSVGIGQISSEVPQNLSASRPQDRQFILSSKKLLLSDSGFYLCAWVPTSGNEQFFGPGTRLTVL.